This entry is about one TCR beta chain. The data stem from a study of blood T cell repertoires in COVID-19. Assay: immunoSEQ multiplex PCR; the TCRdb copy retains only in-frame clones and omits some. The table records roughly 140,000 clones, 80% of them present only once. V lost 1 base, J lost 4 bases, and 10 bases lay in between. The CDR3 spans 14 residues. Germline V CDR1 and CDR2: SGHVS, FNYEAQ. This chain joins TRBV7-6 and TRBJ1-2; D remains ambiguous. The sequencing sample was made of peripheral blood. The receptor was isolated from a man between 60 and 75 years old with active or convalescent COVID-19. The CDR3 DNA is TGTGCCAGCAGCTTAGGGGAGGAGGGCTATGGCTACACCTTC. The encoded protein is CASSLGEEGYGYTF.